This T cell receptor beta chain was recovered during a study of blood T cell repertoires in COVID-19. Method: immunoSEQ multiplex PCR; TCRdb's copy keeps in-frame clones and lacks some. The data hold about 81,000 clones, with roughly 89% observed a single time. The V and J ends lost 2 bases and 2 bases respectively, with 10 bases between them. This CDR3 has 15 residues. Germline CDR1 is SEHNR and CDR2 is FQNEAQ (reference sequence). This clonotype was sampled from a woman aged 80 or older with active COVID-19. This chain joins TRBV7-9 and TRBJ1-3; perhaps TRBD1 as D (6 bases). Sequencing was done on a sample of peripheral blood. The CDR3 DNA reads TGTGCCAGCAGCTTAAAGAGGGGGACTGGAAACACCATATATTTT. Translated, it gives CASSLKRGTGNTIYF. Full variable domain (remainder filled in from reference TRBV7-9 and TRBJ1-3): DTGVSQNPRHKITKRGQNVTFRCDPISEHNRLYWYRQTLGQGPEFLTYFQNEAQLEKSRLLSDRFSAERPKGSFSTLEIQRTEQGDSAMYLCASSLKRGTGNTIYFGEGSWLTVV.